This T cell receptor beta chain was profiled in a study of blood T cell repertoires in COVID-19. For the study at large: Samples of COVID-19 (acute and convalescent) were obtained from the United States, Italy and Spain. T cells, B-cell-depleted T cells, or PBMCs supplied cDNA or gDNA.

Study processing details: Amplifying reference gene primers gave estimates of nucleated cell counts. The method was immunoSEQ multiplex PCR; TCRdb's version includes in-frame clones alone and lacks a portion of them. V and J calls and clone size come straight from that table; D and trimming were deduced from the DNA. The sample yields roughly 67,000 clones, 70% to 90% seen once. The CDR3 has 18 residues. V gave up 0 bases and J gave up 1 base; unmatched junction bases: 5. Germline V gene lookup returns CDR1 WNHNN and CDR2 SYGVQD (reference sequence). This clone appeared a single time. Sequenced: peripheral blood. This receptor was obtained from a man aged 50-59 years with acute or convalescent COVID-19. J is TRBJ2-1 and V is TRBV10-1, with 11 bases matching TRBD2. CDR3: CASSESFVAGGSYNEQFF. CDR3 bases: TGCGCCAGCAGTGAGTCTTTCGTAGCGGGAGGGTCCTACAATGAGCAGTTCTTC.